Below, 31 T cell receptor beta chains from the same sample are listed, as sequenced in a study of blood T cell repertoires in COVID-19 (dated by TCRdb to the early 2020s). The method behind the library was the immunoSEQ multiplex PCR assay. TCRdb carries this immuneACCESS record with in-frame sequences only. Its versions omit some clonotypes, under half of them owing to an unresolved V gene in the studies checked, with the rest unexplained. The sample yields around 170,000 clones; approximately 80% were counted once. Of the sample, approximately 12% is held by the ten largest clones. Sequenced material: PBMCs or T cells enriched from blood (not recorded which). The source is a man aged 45 to 65 who had recovered from COVID-19.

The chain uses TRBV5-1 and TRBJ1-4; TRBD1 agrees at 12 bases. V lost 3 bases and J lost 10; bases outside the gene matches: 22. The CDR3 totals 20 residues. Germline V gene lookup returns CDR1 SGHRS and CDR2 YFSETQ. The CDR3 sequence: CASSSLSPGTGGKPEPKLFF. CDR3 in DNA: TGCGCCAGCAGCTCTTTATCCCCCGGGACAGGGGGCAAGCCAGAACCAAAACTGTTTTTT.

This chain uses TRBV6-5 with TRBJ1-3; TRBD1 matches 8 bases. Trimming at V came to 2 bases and at J to 0 bases, leaving 0 bases not matched to a gene. The CDR3 is 15 residues long. Germline V gene lookup returns CDR1 MNHEY and CDR2 SVGAGI. This CDR3 reads CASSYGQGSGNTIYF. CDR3 sequence (DNA): TGTGCCAGCAGTTACGGACAGGGCTCTGGAAACACCATATATTTT.

The rearrangement uses TRBV4-3 and TRBJ1-1; the D is unclear. V gave up 1 base and J gave up 4 bases, with 10 bases separating them. CDR3 length equals 14 residues. Germline V gene data show CDR1 as LGHNA and CDR2 as YSLEER. The CDR3 sequence is CASSQVRETTEAFF. The CDR3 DNA reads TGCGCCAGCAGCCAAGTGCGGGAAACCACTGAAGCTTTCTTT.

The chain recombines TRBV5-1 with TRBJ1-1; TRBD1 aligns across 10 bases. Per the germline V gene, CDR1 is SGHRS and CDR2 is YFSETQ. V dropped 0 bases and J dropped 5; count of bases not matched to a gene: 1. This CDR3 has 14 amino acids. The CDR3 reads CASSLEGQGTEAFF. The CDR3 nucleotides read TGCGCCAGCAGCTTGGAGGGACAGGGGACTGAAGCTTTCTTT. The full variable domain, its missing parts supplied by reference TRBV5-1 and TRBJ1-1, is KAGVTQTPRYLIKTRGQQVTLSCSPISGHRSVSWYQQTPGQGLQFLFEYFSETQRNKGNFPGRFSGRQFSNSRSEMNVSTLELGDSALYLCASSLEGQGTEAFFGQGTRLTVV.

The count of this clone is one. The V and J genes are TRBV15 and TRBJ1-2; D unresolved. The CDR3 is 13 amino acids. Germline V gene lookup returns CDR1 LNHNV and CDR2 YYDKDF (reference sequence). The V end lost 1 base, the J end lost 3 bases, and 6 bases lay between the germline ends. The CDR3 sequence is CATSRGQDYGYTF. The DNA for the CDR3 is TGTGCCACCAGCAGAGGGCAGGACTATGGCTACACCTTC.

This clone was observed at least ten times. The chain uses TRBV21-1 and TRBJ2-3; TRBD2 is the table's D call and was not checked against the DNA. TRBV21-1 is annotated as a pseudogene. The CDR3 runs 16 residues. CDR3 nucleotides: TGTGCCAGCAGCAAAAAGGGGGGGAGACACACAGATACGCAGTATTTT. This codes for CASSKKGGRHTDTQYF.

V usage is TRBV3-1 (or the pseudogene TRBV3-2) and J usage is TRBJ1-1; the match to TRBD1 covers 7 bases. The CDR3 has 15 amino acids. Trimming took 7 bases from V and 3 from J; bases not matched to a gene: 11. The germline V gene has CDR1 LGHDT and CDR2 YNNKEL (reference sequence). CDR3 protein: CASKQGPLSYTEAFF. CDR3 nucleotide sequence: TGTGCCAGCAAACAGGGGCCTCTTTCGTACACTGAAGCTTTCTTT.

The chain combines TRBV12-3 or TRBV12-4 with TRBJ1-2; D is uncertain. This CDR3 is 13 amino acids long. V gave up 5 bases and J gave up 4 bases, with 11 bases separating them. CDR3 protein: CASSPTETYGYTF. The CDR3 region has the DNA TGTGCCAGCAGTCCAACAGAAACCTATGGCTACACCTTC.

The J gene is TRBJ1-1, the V gene TRBV27, with D perhaps matching TRBD1 (6 bases). Germline V CDR1 and CDR2: MNHEY, SMNVEV (reference sequence). V was shortened by 6 bases and J by 2 bases, with 16 bases between the two germline ends. This CDR3 region has 15 residues. CDR3 residues: CASRSRDTPNTEAFF. The CDR3 coding sequence is TGTGCCAGCAGGTCCCGGGACACACCTAACACTGAAGCTTTCTTT.

V usage is TRBV14 and J usage is TRBJ1-1; D is undetermined. Germline V CDR1 and CDR2: SGHDN, FVKESK. The CDR3 runs 16 residues. Trimming removed 2 bases from V and 0 bases from J, with 13 bases in between. The CDR3 region has the DNA TGTGCCAGCAGCCAAATTGGCAGTTCCATGAACACTGAAGCTTTCTTT. Protein: CASSQIGSSMNTEAFF. The whole variable domain, filled in from reference TRBV14 and TRBJ1-1, reads EAGVTQFPSHSVIEKGQTVTLRCDPISGHDNLYWYRRVMGKEIKFLLHFVKESKQDESGMPNNRFLAERTGGTYSTLKVQPAELEDSGVYFCASSQIGSSMNTEAFFGQGTRLTVV.

This chain uses TRBV6-5 with TRBJ1-6, with TRBD1 matching over 7 bases. The junction had 5 bases not matched to a gene; V was cut back by 6 bases and J by 6 bases. The CDR3 spans 14 residues. Germline V gives CDR1 MNHEY, CDR2 SVGAGI. The CDR3 nucleotides read TGTGCCAGCAGGGACAGGTGGCTTAATTCACCCCTCCACTTT. This encodes CASRDRWLNSPLHF.

This sequence joins TRBV21-1 and TRBJ2-1; the listed D gene, TRBD1, was not tested against the DNA. TRBV21-1 is shown as a pseudogene. The CDR3 is 21 amino acids. Here the CDR3 DNA reads TGTGCCAGCAGCAAGTTTGGGACAGGGAAGTTAATATGCGGGGGCCTAAATGAGCAGTTCTTC. This encodes CASSKFGTGKLICGGLNEQFF.

This chain connects TRBV10-3 to TRBJ2-7; TRBD1 aligns across 9 bases. Germline CDR1 reads ENHRY; CDR2 reads SYGVKD. This CDR3 has 15 amino acids. V dropped 4 bases and J dropped 1; count of bases not matched to a gene: 5. The CDR3 nucleotides are TGTGCCATCAGTGGGGACAGGGATAGATCCTACGAGCAGTACTTC. Translation gives CAISGDRDRSYEQYF.

V usage is TRBV5-3 and J usage is TRBJ2-3, with 11 bases identical to TRBD2. TRBV5-3 is annotated as an ORF whose role is uncertain. The V and J ends lost 4 bases and 2 bases, in that order; junction bases with no gene match: 15. This CDR3 region has 19 residues. In DNA form, the CDR3 reads TGTGCCAGAAGCCGGGGCCCCCCGGGTAGCGGGGGGGACACAGATACGCAGTATTTT. This encodes CARSRGPPGSGGDTDTQYF.

This clone was counted between two and nine times. The V gene is TRBV11-2, the J gene TRBJ1-1; D may be TRBD1 (5 bases). V was clipped by 4 bases and J by 6 bases, with 15 bases between them. Germline CDR1 SGHAT, CDR2 FQNNGV. This CDR3 contains 14 residues. CDR3 in DNA: TGTGCCAGCAGCTCTCGGATCGGGACTCCTGAAGCTTTCTTT. Its translation: CASSSRIGTPEAFF.

The rearrangement uses TRBV6-5 and TRBJ1-2, with a weak D call TRBD1 (5 bases). Trimming removed 6 bases from V and 2 bases from J, with 13 bases in between. From germline, CDR1 is MNHEY and CDR2 SVGAGI. The CDR3 has 14 residues. Written as DNA, the CDR3 is TGTGCCAGCAGACAGACAGTGGCGAACTATGGCTACACCTTC. Translation: CASRQTVANYGYTF.

The chain uses TRBV19 and TRBJ2-6; TRBD1 is a possible D gene (5 bases). CDR3 size: 17 residues. Germline-derived CDR1 and CDR2 are LNHDA and SQIVND (reference sequence). With 9 bases removed from V and 0 bases from J, the gap between germline ends came to 18 bases. In DNA form, the CDR3 reads TGTGCCAGCCAGACAGCCTCCCTTTTCTCTGGGGCCAACGTCCTGACTTTC. Translating it yields CASQTASLFSGANVLTF.

The chain employs TRBV5-1 and TRBJ2-2; 8 bases align to TRBD2. Germline lookup yields CDR1 SGHRS and CDR2 YFSETQ. The CDR3 spans 16 residues. V gave up 0 bases and J gave up 3 bases; unmatched junction bases: 4. Here the CDR3 reads CASSLVRGGDTGELFF. CDR3 DNA: TGCGCCAGCAGCTTGGTACGGGGGGGTGACACCGGGGAGCTGTTTTTT.

The J gene is TRBJ1-1, the V gene TRBV9; 9 bases map to TRBD1. Germline V gene sequence: CDR1 SGDLS, CDR2 YYNGEE. CDR3 length: 18 residues. V lost 3 bases and J lost 1; bases outside the gene matches: 13. Written as DNA, the CDR3 is TGTGCCAGCAGCGCAGGACCGGGACAGGGACTGCGGAACACTGAAGCTTTCTTT. Protein product: CASSAGPGQGLRNTEAFF.

V gene TRBV7-8 combines with J gene TRBJ2-3; 10 bases map to TRBD2. Germline assignment: CDR1 SGHVS and CDR2 FQNEAQ. The CDR3 is made up of 15 amino acids. After removal of 5 bases from V and 0 bases from J, the junction contained 2 bases not matched to a gene. CDR3 loop: CASSPTSGSTDTQYF. CDR3 in DNA: TGTGCCAGCAGCCCGACTAGCGGGAGCACAGATACGCAGTATTTT.

The chain joins TRBV28 to TRBJ1-6, with TRBD1 as a possible D gene (5 bases). Deletions cut 7 bases from V and 7 bases from J, with 17 bases between. The CDR3 extends over 15 amino acids. Germline-derived CDR1 and CDR2 are MDHEN and SYDVKM. The CDR3 is CASTLRGGGNSPLHF. The CDR3 nucleotides are TGTGCCAGCACCCTCCGGGGGGGAGGGAATTCACCCCTCCACTTT.

This clone was seen more than once but under ten times. The chain recombines TRBV13 with TRBJ1-2; TRBD1 matches at 8 bases. V was pared by 3 bases and J by 8 bases, with 5 bases of the junction left unmatched. This CDR3 is 13 amino acids long. CDR1 and CDR2 (germline): PRHDT, FYEKMQ (reference sequence). The CDR3, as DNA: TGTGCCAGCAGCTTTAGCAGGGGGCAAGGCTACACCTTC. As protein: CASSFSRGQGYTF.

The CDR3 region is CASSRTLGGADTQYF. CDR3 nucleotide sequence: TGTGCCAGCAGCAGGACCCTCGGAGGGGCAGATACGCAGTATTTT. The chain is built from TRBV6-5 and TRBJ2-3; possible D gene TRBD2, 6 bases. Germline loops: CDR1 MNHEY, CDR2 SVGAGI. Trimming left V 6 bases short and J 4 bases short, with 17 bases between. This CDR3 has 15 amino acids.

V and J are TRBV7-9 and TRBJ1-1; 12 bases fit TRBD1. CDR1 and CDR2 (germline): SEHNR, FQNEAQ (reference sequence). The CDR3 totals 15 residues. V dropped 4 bases and J dropped 3; count of bases not matched to a gene: 3. Written as DNA, the CDR3 is TGTGCCAGCAGCTCGGGACAGGGGGCTCACACTGAAGCTTTCTTT. It codes for CASSSGQGAHTEAFF.

The chain uses TRBV19 and TRBJ1-3; TRBD1 might be the D (5 bases). Germline V CDR1 and CDR2: LNHDA, SQIVND (reference sequence). CDR3 length: 16 amino acids. Deletions cut 7 bases from V and 7 bases from J, with 23 bases between. The CDR3 coding sequence is TGTGCCAGTACCTCATATAATGAGGGGAGCGGGAACACCATATATTTT. Residues: CASTSYNEGSGNTIYF.

This clone was observed a handful of times. The chain carries TRBV7-2 and TRBJ1-3, with D possibly being TRBD1 (5 bases). The CDR3 sequence is 13 residues long. Germline assignment: CDR1 SGHTA and CDR2 FQGNSA. Trimming took off 4 bases at V and 9 bases at J, with 13 bases between the two ends. The CDR3 spells CASSSDSATTIYF. CDR3 in DNA: TGTGCCAGCAGCTCTGACAGCGCCACCACCATATATTTT.

This clone appeared a few times. This rearrangement joins TRBV6-2 or TRBV6-3 to TRBJ2-7, with 8 nucleotides matching TRBD2. CDR3 length: 16 residues. V gave up 5 bases and J gave up 3 bases; unmatched junction bases: 12. From germline, CDR1 is MNHEY and CDR2 SVGEGT. The CDR3 coding sequence is TGTGCCAGCAGTCTAGCCCCCAGCGGGGGTTACTACGAGCAGTACTTC. Residues: CASSLAPSGGYYEQYF.

The chain links TRBV10-3 to TRBJ2-1; tentative D call: TRBD2 (6 bases). CDR1 is ENHRY, CDR2 SYGVKD, per germline. V was clipped by 6 bases and J by 7 bases, with 16 bases between them. The CDR3 is made up of 14 amino acids. The CDR3: CAISPLWGVNEQFF. CDR3 DNA sequence: TGTGCCATCAGCCCCCTCTGGGGGGTAAATGAGCAGTTCTTC.

V gene TRBV3-1 (or the pseudogene TRBV3-2) combines with J gene TRBJ1-3; maybe TRBD1 (5 bases). This CDR3 contains 15 residues. The germline V gene has CDR1 LGHDT and CDR2 YNNKEL (reference sequence). V was shortened by 3 bases and J by 4 bases, with 13 bases between the two germline ends. The CDR3 DNA sequence: TGTGCCAGCAGCCACGGACGGGGGACCGGAAACACCATATATTTT. Translated: CASSHGRGTGNTIYF.

This chain uses TRBV10-2 with TRBJ1-3; D might be TRBD1 (5 bases). Looked up from germline, CDR1 is WSHSY and CDR2 is SAAADI. CDR3 length: 13 amino acids. Trimming stripped 7 bases from V and 2 bases from J, with 9 bases between. This CDR3 is CASMDKAGNTIYF. Here the CDR3 DNA reads TGCGCCAGCATGGACAAGGCTGGAAACACCATATATTTT.

With respect to this clone: An end of the junction differs from the germline gene, which may be a read error. This chain links TRBV13 with TRBJ1-6; no clear D. CDR3 length: 12 residues. Germline assignment: CDR1 PRHDT and CDR2 FYEKMQ (reference sequence). For the CDR3, the DNA is TGTGCCAGCCGCCTAAAGAATTCGCCCCTCCACTTT. It yields the protein CASRLKNSPLHF.